The 13 T cell receptor beta chains in this list originate from one sample, sequenced in a study of cytomegalovirus exposure and HLA in healthy donors. Repertoires were generated with immunoSEQ multiplex PCR, while TCRdb's copy carries only in-frame clones and drops some. The sample carries about 170,000 clones, 65% to 90% recorded once. The sequenced sample consisted of PBMCs. The receptors originated from a young woman in good health and CMV-seronegative.

This chain joins TRBV7-6 and TRBJ1-1, with a tentative D call TRBD1 (5 bases). The CDR3 consists of 13 residues. Looked up from germline, CDR1 is SGHVS and CDR2 is FNYEAQ. The germline V and J ends were trimmed by 6 bases and 3 bases, with 11 bases remaining between them. Here the CDR3 reads CASSALGDTEAFF. The CDR3 DNA reads TGTGCCAGCAGTGCCCTAGGGGACACTGAAGCTTTCTTT.

V usage is TRBV5-6 and J usage is TRBJ1-1; D remains unclear. Germline lookup yields CDR1 SGHDT and CDR2 YYEEEE. Trimming stripped 6 bases from V and 1 base from J, with 16 bases between. CDR3 length equals 15 residues. Written as DNA, the CDR3 is TGTGCCAGCAACCAAGCCGGGAACCAGAACACTGAAGCTTTCTTT. Its protein product is CASNQAGNQNTEAFF.

This chain links TRBV9 with TRBJ2-7; 9 bases are shared with TRBD1. With V trimmed by 0 bases and J by 1 base, 2 bases remained unmatched. The CDR3 is 15 amino acids. Germline loops: CDR1 SGDLS, CDR2 YYNGEE. In DNA form, the CDR3 reads TGTGCCAGCAGCGTAGGACAGGGGGTATCCTACGAGCAGTACTTC. Encoded protein: CASSVGQGVSYEQYF.

V is TRBV30 and J is TRBJ1-2; a possible D gene is TRBD1 (5 bases). V was shortened by 0 bases and J by 6 bases, with 11 bases between the two germline ends. The CDR3 contains 13 residues. CDR1 is GTSNPN, CDR2 SVGIG, per germline (reference sequence). This CDR3 reads CAWSVSRADGYTF. In nucleotides, the CDR3 is TGTGCCTGGAGTGTATCCAGGGCTGATGGCTACACCTTC.

This chain joins TRBV7-9 and TRBJ2-3; 12 bases align to TRBD2. The V gene end was trimmed by 4 bases and the J gene end by 5 bases; junction bases not matched to a gene: 16. CDR1 and CDR2 from the germline V gene are SEHNR and FQNEAQ (reference sequence). The CDR3 totals 19 residues. The CDR3 region has the DNA TGTGCCAGCAGCTCCCTTTCTAGCGGGAGGGCCGTCCTGGAAGATACGCAGTATTTT. It specifies CASSSLSSGRAVLEDTQYF.

The V gene is TRBV2, the J gene TRBJ1-3, with 7 bases lining up with TRBD1. The CDR3 loop spans 12 amino acids. J was trimmed by 4 bases and V by 7 bases; bases with no gene match: 1. Germline V lookup: CDR1 SNHLY, CDR2 FYNNEI. CDR3 protein: CASTGQGNTIYF. CDR3 sequence (DNA): TGTGCCAGCACGGGACAGGGAAACACCATATATTTT.

V is TRBV5-1 and J is TRBJ1-1, with 9 bases identical to TRBD1. The CDR3 runs 15 residues. CDR1 is SGHRS, CDR2 YFSETQ, per germline. Trimming removed 3 bases from V and 1 base from J; junction bases left unmatched: 4. Here the CDR3 reads CASSYRGPANTEAFF. In nucleotides, the CDR3 is TGCGCCAGCAGCTACAGGGGGCCAGCGAACACTGAAGCTTTCTTT.

The rearrangement links TRBV11-2 to TRBJ2-7, with 11 bases that match TRBD2. The V gene end was trimmed by 2 bases and the J gene end by 3 bases; junction bases not matched to a gene: 12. This CDR3 has 18 amino acids. CDR1 SGHAT and CDR2 FQNNGV come from the germline V gene. CDR3 in DNA: TGTGCCAGCAGCTTAACTCTGGGACTAGCGGATAAAGGCTACGAGCAGTACTTC. Residues: CASSLTLGLADKGYEQYF.

The chain employs TRBV19 and TRBJ1-1; TRBD1 agrees at 8 bases. CDR1 is LNHDA, CDR2 SQIVND, per germline (reference sequence). J gave up 4 bases and V 9 bases, and 16 bases lay outside the gene matches. The CDR3 consists of 16 residues. The CDR3 protein is CASPPRRTGKGTEAFF. In DNA, the CDR3 is TGTGCCAGCCCCCCTCGGAGGACAGGGAAGGGCACTGAAGCTTTCTTT. Filled out from reference TRBV19 and TRBJ1-1, the complete variable domain reads DGGITQSPKYLFRKEGQNVTLSCEQNLNHDAMYWYRQDPGQGLRLIYYSQIVNDFQKGDIAEGYSVSREKKESFPLTVTSAQKNPTAFYLCASPPRRTGKGTEAFFGQGTRLTVV.

This clone was counted between two and nine times. This chain links TRBV5-6 with TRBJ2-3; TRBD2 matches at 9 bases. Per germline, CDR1 SGHDT and CDR2 YYEEEE. V was pared by 0 bases and J by 0 bases, with 8 bases of the junction left unmatched. This CDR3 contains 18 residues. DNA for the CDR3: TGTGCCAGCAGCTTGGACGCGGGGGGGCCTTGGAGCACAGATACGCAGTATTTT. Its protein is CASSLDAGGPWSTDTQYF.

The chain has TRBV12-5 and TRBJ1-5, with a possible D match to TRBD1 (6 bases). Trimming removed 1 base from V and 15 bases from J, with 22 bases in between. The CDR3 is made up of 15 amino acids. The germline gives CDR1 LGHNT, CDR2 FRNRAP. The CDR3 coding sequence is TGTGCTAGTGGTTTGGCGCTACAGGGTAGTCTAGGTGTGCATTTT. Translating it yields CASGLALQGSLGVHF.

The chain is built from TRBV15 and TRBJ1-2, with 10 positions matching TRBD1. Per germline, CDR1 LNHNV and CDR2 YYDKDF (reference sequence). The length of the CDR3 is 17 residues. The V and J ends lost 5 bases and 7 bases, in that order; junction bases with no gene match: 16. CDR3 region: CATSSQLQTGGAFGYTF. CDR3 coding DNA: TGTGCCACCAGCTCCCAACTACAGACAGGGGGCGCGTTTGGCTACACCTTC.

The rearrangement joins TRBV10-1 to TRBJ1-5; D gene unclear. Trimming took off 1 base at V and 9 bases at J, with 7 bases between the two ends. The CDR3 extends over 12 amino acids. Germline V gene sequence: CDR1 WNHNN, CDR2 SYGVQD (reference sequence). The CDR3 spells CASSEWGGPQHF. CDR3 bases: TGCGCCAGCAGTGAGTGGGGAGGGCCCCAGCATTTT.